This TCR beta chain derives from a study of CD4 T cells in relation to SARS-CoV-2 and coronaviruses. Study-wide context: Crossreactive spike epitopes shared across donors were mapped to their HLA restriction. Study-level results: In about 65% of donors, memory CD4+ clonotypes crossrecognized SARS-CoV-2 and at least one common cold coronavirus spike. Samples before the pandemic and after infection were not matched within any donor.

As regards this clone: Its antigen remains unidentified.

Germline V CDR1 and CDR2: SGHTA, FQGNSA. The CDR3 is 14 residues long. The J segment lost 3 bases and the V segment lost 4 bases, leaving 3 bases of the junction unmatched. The assay was immunoSEQ multiplex PCR, and TCRdb's table has in-frame clones only and misses some. The sample holds about 47,000 clones, approximately 80% seen once. Roughly 10^5 naive or memory CD4+ cells were cultured with CEF peptides for about 10 days. The chain uses TRBV7-2 and TRBJ2-7; TRBD2 matches 10 bases. The clonotype originates from an adult with COVID-19. Sequences were obtained from naive CD4+ T cells from PBMCs, cultured in vitro. Subset here: naive CD4+ T cells isolated by negative enrichment. For the CDR3, the DNA is TGTGCCAGCAGCTACGGACTAGCGGTCTACGAGCAGTACTTC. Its protein is CASSYGLAVYEQYF.